The T cell receptor beta chain described here comes from a study of T cells and Merkel cell carcinoma outcomes. The CDR3 has 15 residues. Trimming took off 0 bases at V and 6 bases at J, with 11 bases between the two ends. The V gene's germline CDR1 is MGHRA and CDR2 YSYEKL. Regarding this clone: Its matching antigen is unknown.

Regarding the study as a whole: Repertoire plus T-cell density reportedly predicted Merkel cell carcinoma outcomes.

Only in-frame clones appear in the TCRdb table, and some are missing; sequencing was by immunoSEQ multiplex PCR. The table has under 25,000 clones, almost 85% seen once; the top ten hold 3% to 3.5%. The source of this sequence is a human donor with Merkel cell carcinoma. Material: tumor tissue from Merkel cell carcinoma. V and J are TRBV4-1 and TRBJ2-2; D unclear. CDR3 in amino acids: CASSQEPQFAGELFF. In nucleotides, the CDR3 is TGCGCCAGCAGCCAAGAGCCCCAGTTTGCCGGGGAGCTGTTTTTT.